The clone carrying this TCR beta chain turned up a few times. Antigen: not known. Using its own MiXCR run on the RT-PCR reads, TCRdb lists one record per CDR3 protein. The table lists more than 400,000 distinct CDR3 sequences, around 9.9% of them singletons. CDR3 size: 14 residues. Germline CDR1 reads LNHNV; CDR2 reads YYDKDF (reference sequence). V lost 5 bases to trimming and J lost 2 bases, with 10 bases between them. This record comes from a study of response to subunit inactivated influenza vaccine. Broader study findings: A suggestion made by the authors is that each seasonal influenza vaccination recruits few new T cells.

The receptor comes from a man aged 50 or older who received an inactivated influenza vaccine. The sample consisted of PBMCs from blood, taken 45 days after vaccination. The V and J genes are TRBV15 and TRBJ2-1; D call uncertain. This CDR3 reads CATSVTGPYNEQFF. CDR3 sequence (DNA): TGTGCCACCAGCGTTACCGGCCCCTACAATGAGCAGTTCTTC.